A single TCR beta chain is shown here with its context. The antigen is undetermined. Measured with immunoSEQ multiplex PCR; TCRdb has only the in-frame clones, and not every one. The sample contains 100,000 to 120,000 clones, roughly 87% of which appear only once. This CDR3 comprises 15 residues. Germline CDR1 reads SGDLS; CDR2 reads YYNGEE. The V and J ends lost 2 bases and 7 bases respectively, with 15 bases between them. This entry comes from a study of T cell responses to AZD1222 COVID-19 vaccine. Study outcomes and limitations: Most donors were white British, females outnumbered males, and clonal diversity was possibly underestimated. Just five to seven AZD1222 recipients tested seropositive at baseline.

The source of this sequence is an adult who received the AZD1222 COVID-19 vaccine. This specimen consisted of peripheral blood, obtained 28 days after the second AZD1222 dose. This chain links TRBV9 with TRBJ2-2; D may be TRBD1 or TRBD2 (5 bases each). CDR3 nucleotide sequence: TGTGCCAGCAGCGTTGGGGGAAGCGGCAGCGGGGAGCTGTTTTTT. The encoded protein is CASSVGGSGSGELFF. Full variable domain (outside the CDR3, taken from reference TRBV9 and TRBJ2-2): DSGVTQTPKHLITATGQRVTLRCSPRSGDLSVYWYQQSLDQGLQFLIQYYNGEERAKGNILERFSAQQFPDLHSELNLSSLELGDSALYFCASSVGGSGSGELFFGEGSRLTVL.